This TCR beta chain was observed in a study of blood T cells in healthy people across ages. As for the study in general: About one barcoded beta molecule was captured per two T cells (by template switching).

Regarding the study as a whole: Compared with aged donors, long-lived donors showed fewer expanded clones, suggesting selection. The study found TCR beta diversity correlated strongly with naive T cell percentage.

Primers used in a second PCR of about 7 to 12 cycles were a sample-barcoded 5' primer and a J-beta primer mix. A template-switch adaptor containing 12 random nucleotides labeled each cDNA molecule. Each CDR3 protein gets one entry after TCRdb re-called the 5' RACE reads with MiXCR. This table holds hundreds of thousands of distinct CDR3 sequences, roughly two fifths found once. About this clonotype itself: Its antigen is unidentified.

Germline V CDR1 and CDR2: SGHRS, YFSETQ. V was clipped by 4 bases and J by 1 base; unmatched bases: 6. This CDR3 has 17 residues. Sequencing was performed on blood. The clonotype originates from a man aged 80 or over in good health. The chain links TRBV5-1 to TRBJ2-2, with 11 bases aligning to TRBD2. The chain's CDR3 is CASSKPGTSGNTGELFF. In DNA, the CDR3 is TGCGCCAGCAGCAAACCTGGGACTAGCGGGAACACCGGGGAGCTGTTTTTT.